Included here is one T cell receptor beta chain sequence, with context. Original data processing: Amplification of reference gene primers provided the estimated nucleated cell counts. Only in-frame clones appear in the TCRdb table, and some are missing; sequencing was by immunoSEQ multiplex PCR. Clonal size and the V and J genes are those of that table, whereas D and trimming came from the DNA. The data contain approximately 310,000 clones, roughly 85% of them singletons. The data were obtained in a study of blood T cell repertoires in COVID-19. From germline, CDR1 is LNHDA and CDR2 SQIVND (reference sequence). CDR3 length: 14 amino acids. V was clipped by 3 bases and J by 5 bases, with 11 bases between them. Within 2 weeks before study entry, exposed participants met a COVID-19 case.

The source material was PBMCs or T cells enriched from blood (not recorded which). This sequence joins TRBV19 and TRBJ1-5; D uncertain. The clonotype comes from a woman in her twenties or thirties who had been exposed to COVID-19. The CDR3 bases are TGTGCCAGTAGTATGGAGGCAGGATATCAGCCCCAGCATTTT. Amino acid sequence: CASSMEAGYQPQHF.